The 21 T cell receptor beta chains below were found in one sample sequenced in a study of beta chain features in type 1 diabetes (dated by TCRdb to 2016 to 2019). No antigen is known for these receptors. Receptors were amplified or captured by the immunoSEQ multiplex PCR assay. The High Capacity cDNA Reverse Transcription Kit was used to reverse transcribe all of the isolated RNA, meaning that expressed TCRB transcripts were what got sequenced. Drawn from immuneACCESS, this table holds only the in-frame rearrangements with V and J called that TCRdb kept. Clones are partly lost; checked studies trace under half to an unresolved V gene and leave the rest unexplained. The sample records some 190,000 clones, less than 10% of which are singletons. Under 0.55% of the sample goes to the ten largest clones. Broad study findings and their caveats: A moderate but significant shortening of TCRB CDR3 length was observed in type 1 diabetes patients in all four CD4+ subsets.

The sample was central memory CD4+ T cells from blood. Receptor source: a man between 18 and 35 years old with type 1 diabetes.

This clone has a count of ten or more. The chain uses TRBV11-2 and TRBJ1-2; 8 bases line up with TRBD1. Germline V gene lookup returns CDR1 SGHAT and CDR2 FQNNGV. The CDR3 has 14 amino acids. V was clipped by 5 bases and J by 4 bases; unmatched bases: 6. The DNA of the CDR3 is TGTGCCAGCAGCCTCCGGACAGGGATCTATGGCTACACCTTC. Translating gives CASSLRTGIYGYTF.

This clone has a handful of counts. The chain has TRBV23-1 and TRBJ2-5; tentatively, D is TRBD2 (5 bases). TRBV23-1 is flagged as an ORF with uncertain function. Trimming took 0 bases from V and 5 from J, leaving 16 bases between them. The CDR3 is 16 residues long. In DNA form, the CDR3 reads TGCGCCAGCAGTCAATCAAACACCGAGGGTAGGGAGACCCAGTACTTC. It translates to CASSQSNTEGRETQYF.

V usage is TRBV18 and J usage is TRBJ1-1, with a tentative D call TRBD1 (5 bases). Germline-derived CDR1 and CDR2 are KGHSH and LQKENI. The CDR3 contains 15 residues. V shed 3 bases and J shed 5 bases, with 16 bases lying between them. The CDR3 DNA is TGTGCCAGCTCACCGCGGGACCTCCGGGGAACTGAAGCTTTCTTT. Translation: CASSPRDLRGTEAFF.

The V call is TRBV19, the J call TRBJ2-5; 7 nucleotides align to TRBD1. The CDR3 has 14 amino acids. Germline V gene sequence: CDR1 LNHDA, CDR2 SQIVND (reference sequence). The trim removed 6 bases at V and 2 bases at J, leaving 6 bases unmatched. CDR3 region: CASRRGRGQETQYF. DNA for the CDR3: TGTGCCAGTAGGAGGGGGCGCGGGCAAGAGACCCAGTACTTC. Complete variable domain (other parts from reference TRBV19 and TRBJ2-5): DGGITQSPKYLFRKEGQNVTLSCEQNLNHDAMYWYRQDPGQGLRLIYYSQIVNDFQKGDIAEGYSVSREKKESFPLTVTSAQKNPTAFYLCASRRGRGQETQYFGPGTRLLVL.

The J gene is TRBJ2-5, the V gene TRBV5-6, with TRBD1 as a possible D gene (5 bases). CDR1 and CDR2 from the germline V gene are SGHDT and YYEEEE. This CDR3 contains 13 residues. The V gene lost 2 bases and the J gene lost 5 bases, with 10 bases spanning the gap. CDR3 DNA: TGTGCCAGCAGCTTCAGGGTCCAGGAGACCCAGTACTTC. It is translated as CASSFRVQETQYF.

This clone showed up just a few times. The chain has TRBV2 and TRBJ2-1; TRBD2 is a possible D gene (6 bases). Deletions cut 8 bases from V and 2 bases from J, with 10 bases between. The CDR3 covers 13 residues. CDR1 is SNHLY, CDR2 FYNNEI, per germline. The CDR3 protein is CASEIAAYNEQFF. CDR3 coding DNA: TGTGCCAGCGAAATAGCGGCCTACAATGAGCAGTTCTTC.

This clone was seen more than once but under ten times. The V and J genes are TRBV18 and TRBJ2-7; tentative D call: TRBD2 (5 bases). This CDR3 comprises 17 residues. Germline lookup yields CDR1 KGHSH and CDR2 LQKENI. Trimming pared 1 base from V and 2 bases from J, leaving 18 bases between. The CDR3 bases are TGTGCCAGCTCACCACGTTCGGAAGGGTACGGGGCCTACGAGCAGTACTTC. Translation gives CASSPRSEGYGAYEQYF.

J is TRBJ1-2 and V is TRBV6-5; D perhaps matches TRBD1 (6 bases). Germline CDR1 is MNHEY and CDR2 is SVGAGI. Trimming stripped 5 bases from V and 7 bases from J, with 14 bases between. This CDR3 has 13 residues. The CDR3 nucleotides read TGTGCCAGCAGTAACCCCTCAGGGGTTGGCTACACCTTC. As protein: CASSNPSGVGYTF.

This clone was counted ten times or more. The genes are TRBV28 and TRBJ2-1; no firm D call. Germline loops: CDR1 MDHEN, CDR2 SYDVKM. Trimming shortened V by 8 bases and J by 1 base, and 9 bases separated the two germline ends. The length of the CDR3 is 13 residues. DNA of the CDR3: TGTGCCAGCGGCCCAATATCCTACAATGAGCAGTTCTTC. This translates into CASGPISYNEQFF. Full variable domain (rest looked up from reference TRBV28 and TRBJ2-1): DVKVTQSSRYLVKRTGEKVFLECVQDMDHENMFWYRQDPGLGLRLIYFSYDVKMKEKGDIPEGYSVSREKKERFSLILESASTNQTSMYLCASGPISYNEQFFGPGTRLTVL.

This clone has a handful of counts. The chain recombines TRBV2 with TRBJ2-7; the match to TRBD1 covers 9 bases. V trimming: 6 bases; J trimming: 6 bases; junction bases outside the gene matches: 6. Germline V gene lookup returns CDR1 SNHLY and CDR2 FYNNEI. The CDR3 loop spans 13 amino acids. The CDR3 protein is CASRSGTGTEQYF. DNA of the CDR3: TGTGCCAGCAGATCCGGGACAGGGACCGAGCAGTACTTC. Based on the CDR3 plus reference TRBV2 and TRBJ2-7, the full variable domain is EPEVTQTPSHQVTQMGQEVILRCVPISNHLYFYWYRQILGQKVEFLVSFYNNEISEKSEIFDDQFSVERPDGSNFTLKIRSTKLEDSAMYFCASRSGTGTEQYFGPGTRLTVT.

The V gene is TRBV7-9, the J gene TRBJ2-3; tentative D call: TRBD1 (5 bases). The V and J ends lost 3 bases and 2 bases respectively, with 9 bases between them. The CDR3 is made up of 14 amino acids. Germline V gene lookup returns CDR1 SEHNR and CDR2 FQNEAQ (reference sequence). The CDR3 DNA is TGTGCCAGCAGCTTTGACAGCCTCACAGATACGCAGTATTTT. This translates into CASSFDSLTDTQYF. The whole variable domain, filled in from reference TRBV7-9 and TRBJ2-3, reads DTGVSQNPRHKITKRGQNVTFRCDPISEHNRLYWYRQTLGQGPEFLTYFQNEAQLEKSRLLSDRFSAERPKGSFSTLEIQRTEQGDSAMYLCASSFDSLTDTQYFGPGTRLTVL.

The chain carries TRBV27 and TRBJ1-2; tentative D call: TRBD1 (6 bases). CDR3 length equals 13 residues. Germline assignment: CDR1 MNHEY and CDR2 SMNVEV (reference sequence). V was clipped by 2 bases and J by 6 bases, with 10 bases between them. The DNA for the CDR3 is TGTGCCAGCAGTTTAACAGGGATTGATGGCTACACCTTC. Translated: CASSLTGIDGYTF.

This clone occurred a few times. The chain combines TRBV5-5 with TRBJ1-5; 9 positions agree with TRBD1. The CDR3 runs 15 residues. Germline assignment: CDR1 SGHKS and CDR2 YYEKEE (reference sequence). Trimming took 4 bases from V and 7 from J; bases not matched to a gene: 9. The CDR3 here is CASSPGTGSGQPQHF. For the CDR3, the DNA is TGTGCCAGCAGCCCCGGGACAGGGAGTGGCCAGCCCCAGCATTTT. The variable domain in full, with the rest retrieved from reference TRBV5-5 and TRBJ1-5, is DAGVTQSPTHLIKTRGQQVTLRCSPISGHKSVSWYQQVLGQGPQFIFQYYEKEERGRGNFPDRFSARQFPNYSSELNVNALLLGDSALYLCASSPGTGSGQPQHFGDGTRLSIL.

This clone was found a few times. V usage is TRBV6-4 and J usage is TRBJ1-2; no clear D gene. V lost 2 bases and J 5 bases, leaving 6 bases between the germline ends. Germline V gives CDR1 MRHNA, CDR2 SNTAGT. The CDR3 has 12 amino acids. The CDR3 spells CASSDGSYGYTF. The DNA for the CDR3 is TGTGCCAGCAGTGACGGCAGTTATGGCTACACCTTC.

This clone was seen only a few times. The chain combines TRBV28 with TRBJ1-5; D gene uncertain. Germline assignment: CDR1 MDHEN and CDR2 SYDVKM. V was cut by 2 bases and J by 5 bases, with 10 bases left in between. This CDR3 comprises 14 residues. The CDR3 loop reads CASSLAERDQPQHF. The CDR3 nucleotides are TGTGCCAGCAGTTTAGCGGAGAGGGATCAGCCCCAGCATTTT.

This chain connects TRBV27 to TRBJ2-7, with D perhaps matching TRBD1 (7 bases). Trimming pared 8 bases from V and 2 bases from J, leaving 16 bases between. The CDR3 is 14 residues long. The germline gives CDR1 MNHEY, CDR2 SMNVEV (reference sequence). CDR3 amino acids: CASGGRQGPYEQYF. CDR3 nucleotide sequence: TGTGCCAGCGGAGGGAGACAGGGCCCCTACGAGCAGTACTTC.

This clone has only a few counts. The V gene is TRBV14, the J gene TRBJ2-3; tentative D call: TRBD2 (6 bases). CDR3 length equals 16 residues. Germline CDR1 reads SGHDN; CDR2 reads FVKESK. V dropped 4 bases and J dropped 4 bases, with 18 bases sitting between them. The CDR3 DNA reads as TGTGCCAGCAGCCCCTACGGGGGAGGTTGGGCAGATACGCAGTATTTT. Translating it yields CASSPYGGGWADTQYF.

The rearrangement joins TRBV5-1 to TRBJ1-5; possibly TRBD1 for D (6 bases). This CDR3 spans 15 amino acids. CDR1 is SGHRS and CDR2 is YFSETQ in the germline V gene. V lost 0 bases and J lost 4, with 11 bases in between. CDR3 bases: TGCGCCAGCAGCTTGGACGGGACATCGAATCAGCCCCAGCATTTT. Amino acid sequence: CASSLDGTSNQPQHF.

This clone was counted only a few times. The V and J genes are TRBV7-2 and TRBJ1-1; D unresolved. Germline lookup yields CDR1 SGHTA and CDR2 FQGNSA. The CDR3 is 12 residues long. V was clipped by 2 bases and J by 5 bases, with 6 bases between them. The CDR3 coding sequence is TGTGCCAGCAGCTTACGGGTGACTGAAGCTTTCTTT. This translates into CASSLRVTEAFF.

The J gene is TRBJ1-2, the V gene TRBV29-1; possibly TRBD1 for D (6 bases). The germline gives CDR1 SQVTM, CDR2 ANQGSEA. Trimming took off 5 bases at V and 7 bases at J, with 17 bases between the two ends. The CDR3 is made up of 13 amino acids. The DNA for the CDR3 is TGCAGCGTTTGGTGGGACACGAAACGTGGCTACACCTTC. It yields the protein CSVWWDTKRGYTF.

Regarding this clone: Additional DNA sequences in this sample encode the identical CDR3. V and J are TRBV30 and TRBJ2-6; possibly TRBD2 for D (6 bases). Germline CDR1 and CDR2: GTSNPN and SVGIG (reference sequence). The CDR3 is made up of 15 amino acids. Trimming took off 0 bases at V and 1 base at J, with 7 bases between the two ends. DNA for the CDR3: TGTGCCTGGAGTGTGGGGGGATCTGGGGCCAACGTCCTGACTTTC. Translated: CAWSVGGSGANVLTF.